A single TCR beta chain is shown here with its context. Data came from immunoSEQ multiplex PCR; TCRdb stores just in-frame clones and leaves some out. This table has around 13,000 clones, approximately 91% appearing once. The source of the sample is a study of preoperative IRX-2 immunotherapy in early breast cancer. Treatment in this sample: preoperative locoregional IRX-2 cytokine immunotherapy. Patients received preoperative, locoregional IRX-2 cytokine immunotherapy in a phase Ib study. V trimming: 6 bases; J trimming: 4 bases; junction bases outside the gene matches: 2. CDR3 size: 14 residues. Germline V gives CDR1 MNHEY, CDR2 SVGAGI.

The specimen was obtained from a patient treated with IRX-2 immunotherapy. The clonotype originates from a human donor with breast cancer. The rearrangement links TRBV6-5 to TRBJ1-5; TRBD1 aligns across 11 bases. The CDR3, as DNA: TGTGCCAGCAGCAGGGACAGGGGGAATCAGCCCCAGCATTTT. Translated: CASSRDRGNQPQHF.